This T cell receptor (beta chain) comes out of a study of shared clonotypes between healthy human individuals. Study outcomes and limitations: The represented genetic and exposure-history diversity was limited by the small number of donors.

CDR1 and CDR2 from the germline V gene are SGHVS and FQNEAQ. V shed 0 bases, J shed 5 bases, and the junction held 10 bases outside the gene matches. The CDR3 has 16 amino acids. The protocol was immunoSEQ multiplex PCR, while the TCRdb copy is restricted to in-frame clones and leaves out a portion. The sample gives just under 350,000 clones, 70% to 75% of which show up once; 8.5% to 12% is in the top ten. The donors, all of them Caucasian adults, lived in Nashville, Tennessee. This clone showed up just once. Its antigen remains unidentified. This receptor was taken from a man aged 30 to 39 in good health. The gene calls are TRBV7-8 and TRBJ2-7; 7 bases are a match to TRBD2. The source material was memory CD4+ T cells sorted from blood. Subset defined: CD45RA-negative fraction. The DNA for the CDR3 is TGTGCCAGCAGCTTAGCCCGCGCGGGCGGGAGCCACGAGCAGTACTTC. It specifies CASSLARAGGSHEQYF.